This TCR beta chain was sequenced during a study of blood T cell repertoires in COVID-19. Enrolled during active infection, Seattle patients were then followed longitudinally. There are 15 residues in the CDR3. The V and J ends lost 5 bases and 2 bases, in that order; junction bases with no gene match: 5. Germline values: CDR1 SGHAT, CDR2 FQNNGV. Method: immunoSEQ multiplex PCR; TCRdb's copy keeps in-frame clones and lacks some. This sample has fewer than 700,000 clones, with roughly 89% found just once. Sequenced sample: peripheral blood. The J gene is TRBJ2-7, the V gene TRBV11-2, with 11 positions matching TRBD1. The clonotype comes from a woman between 50 and 59 years old with COVID-19, enrolled during active disease. CDR3 coding DNA: TGTGCCAGCAGCCCAGAGGGACAGGGGGCCTACGAGCAGTACTTC. Translation gives CASSPEGQGAYEQYF.